This record looks at one TCR beta chain sequence and its context. The data stem from a study of technical replicates of blood from several donors. Germline CDR1 reads LNHNV; CDR2 reads YYDKDF (reference sequence). With 0 bases removed from V and 5 bases from J, the gap between germline ends came to 8 bases. The length of the CDR3 is 15 residues. The assay was immunoSEQ multiplex PCR, and TCRdb's table has in-frame clones only and misses some. The sample consists of about 97,000 clones, roughly 94% of them appearing once. V gene TRBV15 combines with J gene TRBJ1-6; D gene ambiguous. This TCR was recovered from a human donor in good health. Input material: T cells isolated from PBMCs. CDR3 bases: TGTGCCACCAGCAGAGATGGGCTGAATAATTCACCCCTCCACTTT. As protein: CATSRDGLNNSPLHF.